These 26 T cell receptor beta chains were all obtained from the same sample, sequenced in a study of shared clonotypes between healthy human individuals. Positively selected for CCR7, the CD45RO-negative cells used as naive CD8 cells excluded terminally differentiated effector memory CD45RA+ cells. TCRdb's table, derived via immunoSEQ multiplex PCR, lists solely in-frame clones and lacks some. The repertoire includes hundreds of thousands of clones, around 93% of them detected once, and 24% sits in the top ten. Sequencing input: naive CD8+ T cells sorted from blood. The receptor set was obtained from a young man in good health.

This clone was counted a single time. The CDR3 sequence is CASSQALAGGYNEQFF. The CDR3 DNA follows: TGTGCCAGCAGCCAAGCACTAGCGGGAGGTTACAATGAGCAGTTCTTC. This chain links TRBV4-2 with TRBJ2-1; 12 positions match TRBD2. CDR1 and CDR2 (germline): LGHNA, YNFKEQ. After removal of 1 base from V and 4 bases from J, the junction contained 2 bases not matched to a gene. This CDR3 is 16 amino acids long.

The chain has TRBV27 and TRBJ2-7; a weak D match, TRBD1 (5 bases). From germline, CDR1 is MNHEY and CDR2 SMNVEV (reference sequence). Trimming took 3 bases from V and 0 from J, leaving 15 bases between them. The CDR3 extends over 16 amino acids. This CDR3 is CASSFVAGAASYEQYF. The CDR3 bases are TGTGCCAGCAGTTTTGTAGCTGGGGCAGCCTCCTACGAGCAGTACTTC.

This clone was seen once. This rearrangement joins TRBV29-1 to TRBJ2-5; TRBD1 matches at 7 bases. TRBJ2-7 matches the DNA end more closely, so the J call is doubtful. The CDR3 totals 12 residues. CDR1 SQVTM and CDR2 ANQGSEA come from the germline V gene. The CDR3 DNA reads TGCAGCGTGCAGACAGGGTCCTACGAGCAGTACTTC. Protein: CSVQTGSYEQYF.

CDR3 bases: TGTGCCAGCAGCTCGATAGACAGTCCCTACGGCGACGAGCAGTACTTC. The encoded protein is CASSSIDSPYGDEQYF. V and J are TRBV7-9 and TRBJ2-7; weak D call: TRBD1 (5 bases). The ends were cut back, 4 bases at V and 5 bases at J, with 21 bases in the middle. Germline-derived CDR1 and CDR2 are SEHNR and FQNEAQ (reference sequence). The CDR3 totals 16 residues.

This chain uses TRBV7-9 with TRBJ2-1, with 7 bases that match TRBD2. From germline, CDR1 is SEHNR and CDR2 FQNEAQ (reference sequence). V lost 6 bases to trimming and J lost 2 bases; unmatched junction nucleotides: 16. The CDR3 is made up of 18 amino acids. The CDR3 here is CASSTSSGANPTYNEQFF. Here the CDR3 DNA reads TGTGCCAGCAGTACTTCAAGCGGGGCCAATCCGACCTACAATGAGCAGTTCTTC.

This clone was seen only a few times. This sequence joins TRBV25-1 and TRBJ1-1; D not resolved. This CDR3 is 14 amino acids long. The germline V and J ends were trimmed by 6 bases and 5 bases, with 16 bases remaining between them. Germline lookup yields CDR1 MGHDK and CDR2 SYGVNS. CDR3 residues: CASSPSRRGTEAFF. For the CDR3, the DNA is TGTGCCAGCAGCCCCAGTAGGAGAGGGACTGAAGCTTTCTTT.

The chain's CDR3 is CASSFRGALEEQYF. For the CDR3, the DNA is TGTGCCAGCAGCTTCAGGGGGGCCTTAGAGGAGCAGTACTTC. The chain uses TRBV14 and TRBJ2-7, with D possibly TRBD1 on 7 matching bases. The CDR3 extends over 14 amino acids. V gave up 5 bases and J gave up 7 bases, with 18 bases separating them. CDR1 and CDR2 (germline): SGHDN, FVKESK.

This chain links TRBV28 with TRBJ1-2; D remains unclear. This CDR3 spans 15 amino acids. CDR1 MDHEN and CDR2 SYDVKM come from the germline V gene. The V gene lost 2 bases and the J gene lost 2 bases, with 12 bases spanning the gap. The chain's CDR3 is CASSLRGLGNYGYTF. The DNA for the CDR3 is TGTGCCAGCAGTTTACGAGGCCTGGGGAACTATGGCTACACCTTC.

This clone was counted once. This rearrangement joins TRBV29-1 to TRBJ1-1; D is undetermined. V lost 0 bases and J lost 6, with 5 bases in between. The CDR3 contains 11 residues. Germline CDR1 reads SQVTM; CDR2 reads ANQGSEA. The CDR3 is CSVEDYPEAFF. CDR3 DNA: TGCAGCGTTGAAGATTACCCTGAAGCTTTCTTT.

This clone was observed once. The chain couples TRBV29-1 to TRBJ2-1; 10 bases line up with TRBD2. Unmatched junction bases numbered 5, after V lost 6 bases and J lost 3 bases. Germline V gives CDR1 SQVTM, CDR2 ANQGSEA. CDR3 size: 14 residues. The CDR3 DNA reads as TGCAGCGTAGATACTAGCGGGGTCTACAATGAGCAGTTCTTC. Protein sequence: CSVDTSGVYNEQFF.

In its sample, this clone was seen once. The V and J genes are TRBV13 and TRBJ2-7, with TRBD2 matching 9 bases. V gave up 1 base and J gave up 7 bases; unmatched junction bases: 8. Looked up from germline, CDR1 is PRHDT and CDR2 is FYEKMQ (reference sequence). CDR3 length: 15 residues. CDR3 residues: CASSLDGSGSREQYF. CDR3 nucleotide sequence: TGTGCCAGCAGCTTAGACGGTAGCGGGAGTAGAGAGCAGTACTTC.

This chain joins TRBV14 and TRBJ2-5, with 10 bases fitting TRBD1. The CDR3 sequence is 16 residues long. Looked up from germline, CDR1 is SGHDN and CDR2 is FVKESK. The V segment lost 0 bases and the J segment 5 bases; nucleotides outside the gene matches: 6. The CDR3 loop is CASSQDRQGAWETQYF. The CDR3 nucleotides read TGTGCCAGCAGCCAAGACAGACAGGGGGCCTGGGAGACCCAGTACTTC.

The rearrangement uses TRBV10-3 and TRBJ2-2, with 9 bases matching TRBD2. J gave up 0 bases and V 6 bases, and 23 bases lay outside the gene matches. CDR3 length: 22 amino acids. In germline, CDR1 is ENHRY, CDR2 SYGVKD. The CDR3 DNA follows: TGTGCCATCAGGGTGAAACTCGAGACTAGCGGAGACCACAACGCGAACACCGGGGAGCTGTTTTTT. Encoded protein: CAIRVKLETSGDHNANTGELFF.

The chain joins TRBV5-4 to TRBJ2-3; 8 bases are a match to TRBD2. Per the germline V gene, CDR1 is SGHNT and CDR2 is YYREEE (reference sequence). The CDR3 extends over 15 amino acids. V lost 3 bases and J lost 2; bases outside the gene matches: 5. In DNA, the CDR3 is TGTGCCAGCAGCTCCGGGGGGGTAAACACAGATACGCAGTATTTT. Its protein is CASSSGGVNTDTQYF.

The chain carries TRBV7-9 and TRBJ1-4, with D tentatively TRBD1 (6 bases). CDR3 length: 15 residues. Germline V lookup: CDR1 SEHNR, CDR2 FQNEAQ (reference sequence). Between the trimmed V and J ends, which lost 1 base and 6 bases, there was a span of 12 bases. The CDR3 region is CASSLVPDSDEKLFF. The CDR3 nucleotides are TGTGCCAGCAGCTTAGTTCCGGACAGTGATGAAAAACTGTTTTTT.

This clone was observed a handful of times. This rearrangement joins TRBV27 to TRBJ2-1; TRBD2 matches 7 bases. Trimming took 5 bases from V and 9 from J; bases not matched to a gene: 7. The length of the CDR3 is 13 residues. CDR1 and CDR2 from the germline V gene are MNHEY and SMNVEV (reference sequence). The CDR3 is CASSLGGGGEQFF. The DNA for the CDR3 is TGTGCCAGCAGTCTGGGGGGGGGTGGTGAGCAGTTCTTC.

V and J are TRBV7-2 and TRBJ2-7; D gene uncertain. This CDR3 spans 12 amino acids. Germline lookup yields CDR1 SGHTA and CDR2 FQGNSA. The V end lost 3 bases, the J end lost 5 bases, and 8 bases lay between the germline ends. The CDR3 DNA follows: TGTGCCAGCAGCTTGAATGCCAACGAGCAGTACTTC. Amino acids: CASSLNANEQYF.

The genes are TRBV7-9 and TRBJ2-1, with D possibly TRBD2 on 5 matching bases. The V gene lost 4 bases and the J gene lost 8 bases, with 12 bases spanning the gap. From germline, CDR1 is SEHNR and CDR2 FQNEAQ (reference sequence). This CDR3 region has 13 residues. The CDR3 nucleotides are TGTGCCAGCAGCTCGCGCTGGGAGTATGAGCAGTTCTTC. Protein product: CASSSRWEYEQFF.

The chain carries TRBV6-5 and TRBJ2-7, with 10 nucleotides matching TRBD2. The CDR3 extends over 15 amino acids. V lost 6 bases, J lost 0 bases, and 5 bases stayed unmatched. Germline values: CDR1 MNHEY, CDR2 SVGAGI. CDR3 nucleotides: TGTGCCAGCAGCGAACTAGCGGGGACCTCCTACGAGCAGTACTTC. This gives the protein CASSELAGTSYEQYF.

Remarks on this clone: Compared with germline, one end of the junction differs, possibly owing to a read error. The chain uses TRBV5-1 and TRBJ2-1; D is unresolved. The germline V gene has CDR1 SGHRS and CDR2 YFSETQ. The CDR3 sequence is 13 residues long. The CDR3 spells CASSSPSHNEQFF. The DNA of the CDR3 is TGCGCCAGCAGTTCCCCCTCCCACAATGAGCAGTTCTTC. Full variable domain (remainder filled in from reference TRBV5-1 and TRBJ2-1): KAGVTQTPRYLIKTRGQQVTLSCSPISGHRSVSWYQQTPGQGLQFLFEYFSETQRNKGNFPGRFSGRQFSNSRSEMNVSTLELGDSALYLCASSSPSHNEQFFGPGTRLTVL.

This rearrangement joins TRBV28 to TRBJ2-3; D is possibly TRBD2 (7 bases). V dropped 6 bases and J dropped 0 bases, with 25 bases sitting between them. CDR3 length equals 19 residues. Germline V gene lookup returns CDR1 MDHEN and CDR2 SYDVKM. Written as DNA, the CDR3 is TGTGCCAGCAGGGGGGGGGCGGCGAAAGGTATCAGAAGCACAGATACGCAGTATTTT. Translation: CASRGGAAKGIRSTDTQYF.

The J gene is TRBJ2-1, the V gene TRBV27; tentatively, D is TRBD2 (5 bases). This CDR3 spans 13 amino acids. The V gene lost 3 bases and the J gene lost 7 bases, with 10 bases spanning the gap. The V gene's germline CDR1 is MNHEY and CDR2 SMNVEV (reference sequence). The CDR3 DNA reads as TGTGCCAGCAGTTTTTCTCTAGCAAATGAGCAGTTCTTC. Protein sequence: CASSFSLANEQFF.

J is TRBJ2-2 and V is TRBV11-2; D not resolved. The germline CDR1 and CDR2 sequences are SGHAT and FQNNGV. There are 15 residues in the CDR3. V gave up 2 bases and J gave up 0 bases, with 7 bases separating them. In DNA form, the CDR3 reads TGTGCCAGCAGCTTAATTCTTCCGAACACCGGGGAGCTGTTTTTT. This gives the protein CASSLILPNTGELFF.

The J gene is TRBJ2-3, the V gene TRBV7-8; no firm D call. This CDR3 has 16 residues. Trimming removed 2 bases from V and 2 bases from J, with 14 bases in between. The germline V gene encodes CDR1 SGHVS and CDR2 FQNEAQ. The CDR3 region is CASSLKAGYFTDTQYF. The CDR3 region has the DNA TGTGCCAGCAGCTTAAAGGCAGGATATTTCACAGATACGCAGTATTTT.

The chain links TRBV7-9 to TRBJ2-3; 14 positions agree with TRBD2. CDR3 size: 15 residues. Trimming cost V 5 bases and J 6 bases; bases outside gene matches: 4. Germline V gene sequence: CDR1 SEHNR, CDR2 FQNEAQ (reference sequence). This CDR3 reads CASSRRLAGGDTQYF. CDR3 bases: TGTGCCAGCAGCCGACGACTAGCGGGAGGGGATACGCAGTATTTT.

The chain combines TRBV5-4 with TRBJ2-1, with 8 nucleotides matching TRBD1. The junction had 9 bases not matched to a gene; V was cut back by 2 bases and J by 8 bases. Germline V gene data show CDR1 as SGHNT and CDR2 as YYREEE (reference sequence). This CDR3 has 15 amino acids. The CDR3 loop is CASSFSGGMVDEQFF. DNA of the CDR3: TGTGCCAGCAGCTTCTCAGGGGGCATGGTCGATGAGCAGTTCTTC.